This T cell receptor (beta chain) is drawn from a study of spatial heterogeneity in lung cancer. Study-wide background: The donors comprised 60 to 85 untreated early-stage non-small cell lung cancer patients. In cases with available follow-up PBMC samples, these were sequenced at a median of roughly two years after resection.

Each TCR cDNA molecule carried a unique molecular identifier. TCRdb redid the calling of the 5' RACE reads with MiXCR, one entry per CDR3 protein. The top ten clones hold 16% of a sample with under 150,000 distinct CDR3 sequences, more than 9% of them seen once. This clonotype was seen more than once but under ten times. V gave up 2 bases and J gave up 4 bases, with 17 bases separating them. The CDR3 totals 17 residues. Germline V gene data show CDR1 as MDHEN and CDR2 as SYDVKM. Time point: blood at routine non-recurrence follow-up after resection. Researchers sequenced whole RNA taken from tumor, nontumor lung or frozen PBMC without sorting.

The starting material was PBMCs, obtained at follow-up. The clonotype originates from a male donor with early-stage non-small cell lung cancer. The chain has TRBV28 and TRBJ2-2; D might be TRBD2 (5 bases). The CDR3: CASSLLLTGSTTGELFF. CDR3 coding DNA: TGTGCCAGCAGTTTACTTCTGACGGGGTCCACCACCGGGGAGCTGTTTTTT.